The TCR beta chain under discussion was sequenced for a study of T cell responses to AZD1222 COVID-19 vaccine. The CDR3 has 15 residues. Germline CDR1 reads SGHRS; CDR2 reads YFSETQ. Unmatched junction bases numbered 8, after V lost 3 bases and J lost 6 bases. Comments on this clone: Its antigen remains unknown.

General study points: Clonal diversity was possibly underestimated, and the donors were mostly white British, with more females.

Measured with immunoSEQ multiplex PCR; TCRdb has only the in-frame clones, and not every one. The table lists about 150,000 clones, approximately 91% of them singletons. The specimen comprised peripheral blood, sampled 28 days after the second AZD1222 dose. The chain uses TRBV5-1 and TRBJ2-3, with TRBD2 identical over 9 bases. This TCR came from an adult who received the AZD1222 COVID-19 vaccine. DNA of the CDR3: TGCGCCAGCAGCTGGAGGGGACTAGCAACGGATACGCAGTATTTT. Its protein is CASSWRGLATDTQYF. The variable domain in full, with the rest retrieved from reference TRBV5-1 and TRBJ2-3, is KAGVTQTPRYLIKTRGQQVTLSCSPISGHRSVSWYQQTPGQGLQFLFEYFSETQRNKGNFPGRFSGRQFSNSRSEMNVSTLELGDSALYLCASSWRGLATDTQYFGPGTRLTVL.